This entry concerns a single TCR beta chain. What this receptor recognizes is not known. The record has no base qualities; no much larger clone is one base away. The sample comes from a study of identifying expanded T cells in peripheral blood (dated by TCRdb to 2018 to 2020). The study in broad terms: Technical replicates were generated by sequencing separate aliquots of the same genomic DNA pool, with four replicates compared pairwise. General conclusions and limits of the study: For all healthy donors, the variance in clone template counts between two-week samples rose significantly as total template count increased. The beta-binomial model significantly reduced the number of clones called differentially abundant and the false-positive rate across all healthy-donor time intervals. Approximately 1.2 differentially abundant clones were flagged by the binomial model between technical replicates, whereas about 15 and 18 were flagged over roughly two weeks and four weeks, respectively. It was expected by the authors that biological variance in healthy repertoires might increase further over much longer intervals, such as months to years.

No immune events, such as infections, were documented for the healthy donors during the collection period. To calibrate time-dependent variance in a beta-binomial model of T-cell clone differential abundance, blood repertoires from healthy donors were used as a training cohort. The training cohort was composed of around ten healthy donors, 3 female and 7 male. The donors were between roughly 25 and 70 years old, with an average age of roughly 40 years. Whole blood from each healthy donor was obtained from a commercial supplier and was collected at three time points roughly 14 days apart. Genomic DNA was extracted from unsorted whole blood for immunosequencing. The immunoSEQ Assay, which uses bias-controlled multiplex PCR amplification of genomic DNA, was used to profile TCRbeta CDR3 regions. The paper's data handling went like this. The absolute abundance of each unique TCRbeta CDR3 region was quantified after sequences were collapsed and filtered. Two models were used to test differential abundance: a binomial model (Fisher-equivalent) and a beta-binomial model that adds time-dependent variance fitted from healthy donors. Clones with fewer than 5 combined templates were excluded, and clones with Benjamini-Hochberg FDR below 0.01 were called differentially abundant. In the beta-binomial model, variance was expressed as a function of the total template count across the two samples, in the form v = (b*log(k)+a)^2. Here the immuneACCESS table is served through TCRdb, limited to in-frame sequences with V and J called. Missing clones are a known gap in these copies; in checked studies unresolved V genes cover under half, and the rest lacks a known reason. For V, J and clone size, that table is used; D and trimming come from the DNA. This sample comprises about 97,000 clones, about 91% of them detected only once. The ten largest clones add up to roughly an eighth of the sample.

Spanning cysteine to phenylalanine, the CDR3 consists of 15 amino acids. The read is trimmed to its CDR3 DNA, 45 bases read in frame from base 1. At the junction V is shortened by 1 base and J by 0 bases, with 9 bases in between. In the germline V gene, CDR1 corresponds to SGDLS and CDR2 to YYNGEE. This chain joins TRBV9 to TRBJ2-3; no D gene call is confident. The source of this sequence is a person aged 18 to 75 in good health. The specimen sequenced was blood. The CDR3 is CASSVSYSSTDTQYF. The nucleotide sequence is given as TGTGCCAGCAGCGTATCGTACAGTAGCACAGATACGCAGTATTTT.